The 5 T cell receptor beta chains below were found in one sample sequenced in a study of vaccination effects on CD4 cells after COVID-19. When less than 11 days of culture had elapsed, CD4+ T cells were isolated. The antigens of these receptors remain unknown. Clones were read by immunoSEQ multiplex PCR, and TCRdb kept only the in-frame ones, dropping some. The table records 40,000 or so clones, about four fifths of them present only once. This specimen was CD4+ T cells from PBMCs cultured without peptide, taken before COVID-19 vaccination. The source is a human donor who received a COVID-19 vaccine.

This clone has more than one count but fewer than ten. Sequence at one end of the junction differs from germline and may be a read error. The CDR3 sequence is CASSPSSGTLQLTF. CDR3 in DNA: TGTGCTAGCAGCCCAAGCAGTGGGACATTACAACTCACCTTC. This sequence joins TRBV7-7 and TRBJ1-2; D might be TRBD1 (6 bases). The CDR3 is 14 residues long. Per the germline V gene, CDR1 is SSHAT and CDR2 is FNYEAQ (reference sequence).

The V and J genes are TRBV28 and TRBJ2-7; 7 positions match TRBD1. V dropped 3 bases and J dropped 0; count of bases not matched to a gene: 8. The CDR3 has 16 amino acids. Germline CDR1 is MDHEN and CDR2 is SYDVKM. As DNA, the CDR3 is TGTGCCAGCAGTTTCCCCCCGGGACAGAGCTCCTACGAGCAGTACTTC. Amino acid sequence: CASSFPPGQSSYEQYF. The full variable domain, its missing parts supplied by reference TRBV28 and TRBJ2-7, is DVKVTQSSRYLVKRTGEKVFLECVQDMDHENMFWYRQDPGLGLRLIYFSYDVKMKEKGDIPEGYSVSREKKERFSLILESASTNQTSMYLCASSFPPGQSSYEQYFGPGTRLTVT.

The rearrangement links TRBV5-5 to TRBJ1-3, with D hard to call. Germline loops: CDR1 SGHKS, CDR2 YYEKEE (reference sequence). This CDR3 has 13 amino acids. Trimming left V 0 bases short and J 4 bases short, with 5 bases between. The CDR3 reads CASSLGRGNTIYF. As DNA, the CDR3 is TGTGCCAGCAGCTTGGGAAGGGGAAACACCATATATTTT. Full variable domain (missing parts from reference TRBV5-5 and TRBJ1-3): DAGVTQSPTHLIKTRGQQVTLRCSPISGHKSVSWYQQVLGQGPQFIFQYYEKEERGRGNFPDRFSARQFPNYSSELNVNALLLGDSALYLCASSLGRGNTIYFGEGSWLTVV.

The rearrangement uses TRBV28 and TRBJ2-6, with TRBD1 matching 7 bases. This CDR3 is 18 amino acids long. Trimming at V came to 6 bases and at J to 3 bases, leaving 14 bases not matched to a gene. The germline gives CDR1 MDHEN, CDR2 SYDVKM. The CDR3 DNA sequence: TGTGCCAGCAGACCTATGACAGGGAAACTTGGTGGGGCCAACGTCCTGACTTTC. This translates into CASRPMTGKLGGANVLTF. The complete variable domain, with remaining parts taken from reference TRBV28 and TRBJ2-6, reads DVKVTQSSRYLVKRTGEKVFLECVQDMDHENMFWYRQDPGLGLRLIYFSYDVKMKEKGDIPEGYSVSREKKERFSLILESASTNQTSMYLCASRPMTGKLGGANVLTFGAGSRLTVL.

The sample holds a few counts of this clone. This sequence joins TRBV18 and TRBJ2-2; TRBD1 matches at 12 bases. Germline lookup yields CDR1 KGHSH and CDR2 LQKENI. V trimming: 6 bases; J trimming: 5 bases; junction bases outside the gene matches: 1. The CDR3 runs 14 residues. This chain's CDR3 is CASSGQGATGELFF. In DNA, the CDR3 is TGTGCCAGCTCGGGACAGGGGGCGACCGGGGAGCTGTTTTTT.